The present T cell receptor beta chain was sequenced within a study of T cell responses to AZD1222 COVID-19 vaccine. General study results and limits: Repertoire sampling occurred only after the peak T cell response. Just six or seven AZD1222 recipients tested seropositive at baseline.

As for this clone: Its specificity is unknown.

V gave up 4 bases and J gave up 2 bases, with 8 bases separating them. The germline gives CDR1 LNHNV, CDR2 YYDKDF (reference sequence). The CDR3 is made up of 13 amino acids. Sequencing used immunoSEQ multiplex PCR; TCRdb keeps in-frame clones, though not all of them. Here the sample spans 85,000 to 130,000 clones, approximately 89% being singletons. The material sequenced was peripheral blood, taken on day 0 of AZD1222 vaccination. The receptor was isolated from an adult in good health. This chain connects TRBV15 to TRBJ1-2; D perhaps matches TRBD1 (6 bases). Written as DNA, the CDR3 is TGTGCCACCAGCACTGGACAGAACTATGGCTACACCTTC. This codes for CATSTGQNYGYTF.